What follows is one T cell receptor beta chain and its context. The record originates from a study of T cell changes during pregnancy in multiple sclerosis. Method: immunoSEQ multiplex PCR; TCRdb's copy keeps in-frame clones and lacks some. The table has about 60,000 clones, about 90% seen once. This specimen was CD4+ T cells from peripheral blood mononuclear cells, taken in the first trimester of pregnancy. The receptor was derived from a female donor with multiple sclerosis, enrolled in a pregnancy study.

The CDR3 DNA is TGTGCCAGCAGCACCACCCGACAGGGGCCCCACGAGCAGTACTTC. It codes for CASSTTRQGPHEQYF. This chain connects TRBV11-1 to TRBJ2-7, with 8 bases that match TRBD1. The V gene end was trimmed by 5 bases and the J gene end by 5 bases; junction bases not matched to a gene: 11. Germline loops: CDR1 SGHAT, CDR2 FQDESV (reference sequence). The CDR3 runs to 15 residues.